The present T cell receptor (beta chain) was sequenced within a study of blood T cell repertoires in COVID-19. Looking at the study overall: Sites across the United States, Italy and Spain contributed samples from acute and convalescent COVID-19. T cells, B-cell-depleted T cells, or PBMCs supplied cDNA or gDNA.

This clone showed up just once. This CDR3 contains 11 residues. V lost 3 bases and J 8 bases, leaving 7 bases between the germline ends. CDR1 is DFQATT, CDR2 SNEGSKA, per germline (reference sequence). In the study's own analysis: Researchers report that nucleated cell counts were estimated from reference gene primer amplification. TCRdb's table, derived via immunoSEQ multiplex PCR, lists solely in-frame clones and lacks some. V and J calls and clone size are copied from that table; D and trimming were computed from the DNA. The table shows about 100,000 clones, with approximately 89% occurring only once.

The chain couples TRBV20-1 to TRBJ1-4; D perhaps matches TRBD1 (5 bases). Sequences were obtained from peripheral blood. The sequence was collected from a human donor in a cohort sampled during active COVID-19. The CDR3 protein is CSASRTEKLFF. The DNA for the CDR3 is TGCAGTGCTAGCAGGACAGAAAAACTGTTTTTT.